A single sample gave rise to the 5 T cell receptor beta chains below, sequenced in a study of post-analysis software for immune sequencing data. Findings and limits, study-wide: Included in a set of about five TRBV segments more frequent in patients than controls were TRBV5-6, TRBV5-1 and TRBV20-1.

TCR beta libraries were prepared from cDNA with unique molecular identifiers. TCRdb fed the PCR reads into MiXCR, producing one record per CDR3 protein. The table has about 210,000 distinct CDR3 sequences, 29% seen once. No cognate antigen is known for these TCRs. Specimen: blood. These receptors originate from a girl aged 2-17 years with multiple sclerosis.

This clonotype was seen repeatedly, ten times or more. In nucleotides, the CDR3 is TGCAGTGCTGCTCGGGCCCCCGGGGGGGAGACCCAGTACTTC. Its translation: CSAARAPGGETQYF. The chain recombines TRBV20-1 with TRBJ2-5, with TRBD2 matching 7 bases. The CDR3 has 14 residues. Unmatched junction bases numbered 11, after V lost 5 bases and J lost 5 bases. The V gene's germline CDR1 is DFQATT and CDR2 SNEGSKA (reference sequence).

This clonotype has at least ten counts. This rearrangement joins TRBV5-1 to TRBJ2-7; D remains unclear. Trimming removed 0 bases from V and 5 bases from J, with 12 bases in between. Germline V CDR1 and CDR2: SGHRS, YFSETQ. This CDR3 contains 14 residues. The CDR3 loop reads CASSLERGWDEQYF. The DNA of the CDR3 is TGCGCCAGCAGCTTGGAGCGAGGCTGGGACGAGCAGTACTTC.

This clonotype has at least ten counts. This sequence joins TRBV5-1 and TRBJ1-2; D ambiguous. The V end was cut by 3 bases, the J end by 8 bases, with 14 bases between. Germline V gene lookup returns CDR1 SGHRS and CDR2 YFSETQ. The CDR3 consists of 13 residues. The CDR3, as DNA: TGCGCCAGCAGCTCCGATGGCCCTCTAGGCTACACCTTC. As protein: CASSSDGPLGYTF.

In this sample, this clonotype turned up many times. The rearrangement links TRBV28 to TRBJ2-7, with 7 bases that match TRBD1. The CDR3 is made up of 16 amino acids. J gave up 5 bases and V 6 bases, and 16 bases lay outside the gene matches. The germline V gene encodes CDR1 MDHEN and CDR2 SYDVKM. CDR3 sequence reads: CASSRHYRGLVHEQYF. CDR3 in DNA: TGTGCCAGCAGCCGTCACTACAGGGGTCTCGTCCACGAGCAGTACTTC.

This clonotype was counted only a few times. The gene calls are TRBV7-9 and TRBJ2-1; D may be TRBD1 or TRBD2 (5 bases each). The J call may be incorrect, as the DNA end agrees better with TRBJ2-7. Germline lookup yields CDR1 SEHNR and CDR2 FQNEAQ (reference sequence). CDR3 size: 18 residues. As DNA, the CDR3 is TGTGCCAGCACATCTCCGAAGGGGTATGCTAGCTCCTACAATGAGCAGTACTTC. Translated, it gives CASTSPKGYASSYNEQYF.